The entry that follows covers one T cell receptor beta chain sequence. The antigen remains unidentified. Germline V gene data show CDR1 as LNHDA and CDR2 as SQIVND (reference sequence). The CDR3 sequence is 11 residues long. V lost 8 bases and J lost 2, with 6 bases in between. This sample was taken from a study of blood T cells in healthy people across ages. For the second PCR, which ran for about 6 to 12 cycles, a sample-barcoded 5' primer and a J-beta primer mix were used. TCRdb passed the 5' RACE reads through MiXCR, listing each CDR3 protein once. The data contain 1.2 million to 1.5 million distinct CDR3 sequences, approximately 42% of them seen just once; the ten biggest clones take up approximately 7.9%. Study outcomes and limitations: Diversity figures derived from one million T cells were judged to underestimate the true value. While age rose, TCR beta diversity per million T cells dropped in a roughly linear way.

The study recruited healthy Caucasian donors from Russia who were aged about 6 to 100. Peripheral blood was drawn, about 9.1 milliliters per donor. The clonotype originates from a young woman in good health. The chain joins TRBV19 to TRBJ1-1; no firm D call. Material: blood. DNA for the CDR3: TGTGCCAGTTGTGGTAACACTGAAGCTTTCTTT. The encoded protein is CASCGNTEAFF.